These 2 T cell receptor beta chains came from one sample sequenced in a study of blood T cell repertoires in COVID-19. Assay: immunoSEQ multiplex PCR; the TCRdb copy retains only in-frame clones and omits some. The sample lists about 220,000 clones; approximately 81% were seen once. Sequencing input: peripheral blood. Receptors were obtained from a man aged 25-45 years with active or convalescent COVID-19.

This rearrangement joins TRBV4-2 to TRBJ2-7; 7 nucleotides align to TRBD2. The CDR3 runs 17 residues. Germline V CDR1 and CDR2: LGHNA, YNFKEQ. Unmatched junction bases numbered 13, after V lost 5 bases and J lost 0 bases. CDR3 sequence: CASSTIQGPGGSYEQYF. The CDR3 DNA is TGTGCCAGCAGCACAATCCAAGGACCGGGAGGCTCCTACGAGCAGTACTTC.

The V call is TRBV21-1, the J call TRBJ1-2; the DNA was not compared with TRBD1, the D call given in the table. TRBV21-1 is deemed a pseudogene. CDR3 length: 15 residues. The CDR3 DNA reads TGTGCCAGCAGCAAAGGGTTAGGGGGAAGGTATGGCTACACCTTC. Residues: CASSKGLGGRYGYTF.